This section outlines one TCR beta chain sequence together with its context. The target of this receptor is not known. No quality values exist for individual bases; no much larger clone is one base distant. The entry originates in a study of naive and memory T cell subsets (dated by TCRdb to 2017 to 2019). Describing the broader study: An open-source, UMI-based TCR alpha and beta sequencing pipeline was applied to sorted naive and memory peripheral blood T cell subsets. IgG serology results and the functional CMV T cell responses were in complete agreement. RNA was DNase-treated and reverse transcribed with TCR constant-region primers, mostly using SuperScript III. Results and caveats for the whole study, not just this receptor: A few larger clonotypes were present in naive repertoires, especially CD8 naive repertoires, and these clonotypes were possibly memory cells re-expressing CD45RA. In both CD4 and CD8 cells, the Gini index increased while Shannon and inverse Simpson diversity decreased from naive through CM, EM and EMRA. TCR abundance followed a power law whose exponent differed between naive and memory subsets but was consistent across the three individuals. The repertoire findings for the naive and memory subsets could not be validated against a ground truth, as none was available. A clonotype was defined as a single alpha or beta chain sequence rather than as a paired alpha/beta receptor. RNA-based TCR counts may be affected by expression changes linked to T cell activation and differentiation. After error correction, over 95% of naive TCR sequences appeared only once, giving much steeper abundance distributions than memory subsets.

TCR alpha and beta chain libraries were amplified separately from the second PCR step onward. The CMV status of each donor was determined by measuring IFNgamma production from CD4+ T cells after fresh PBMCs had been stimulated overnight with CMV viral lysate. Miltenyi beads were used first to positively select CD4 T cells, and CD8 T cells were then positively selected from the CD4-negative fraction. After staining for CD3, CD4, CD8, CD45RA, CD27 and a live/dead dye, cells were sorted on a BD Aria II into four subsets based on CD45RA and CD27. A few healthy volunteers provided blood, and the blood of each volunteer was split into CD4 and CD8 T cells and then into four differentiation subsets. Around 110 ml of peripheral blood was taken from each donor, and PBMC were separated by density-gradient centrifugation on Ficoll-Paque PLUS. Sorted cells were lysed in RLT buffer, after which RNA was extracted using a Qiagen RNeasy kit and stored at -80 degrees C.

The germline V gene encodes CDR1 SGHNT and CDR2 YYREEE (reference sequence). CDR3 length: 14 amino acids, cysteine to phenylalanine. Solely the CDR3 DNA is kept, with 42 bases framed from the first base. The junction carries 14 bases between V and J, which are trimmed by 4 bases and 4 bases respectively. The library was built by means of UMI-ligation and nested PCR. The beta constant-region primer was an equimolar mix of two oligonucleotides covering both TRBC1 and TRBC2. The ligated cDNA went through four rounds of PCR with nested alpha and beta constant-region primers together with the SP2 primer. A single-stranded oligonucleotide carrying the SP2 primer and a 12-nucleotide UMI was ligated to the 3' end of the cDNA by T4 RNA ligase 1. Incubation of the ligation reaction lasted roughly 20-24 hours at 16 degrees C. PCR2 was typically performed as a SYBR Green qPCR and was stopped at a predetermined threshold so that over-amplification was prevented. Agencourt AMPure XP magnetic beads were used for all purifications after the first. Libraries were quantified by Qubit and checked on a TapeStation, where a main peak was expected near 650 bp. Sequencing of the pooled libraries was done on an Illumina MiSeq using v2 2x251 paired-end kits, which typically yielded roughly 0.95-2 million reads per sample. Libraries were pooled at 4 nM per sample, and roughly 5-8% PhiX was added to improve cluster recognition. In the paper's pipeline: Decombinator assigned V and J genes to Demultiplexor-processed FASTQ reads by tag matching, allowing a single base-pair mismatch. Collapsinator relied on UMIs to fix sequencing errors as well as frequency errors caused by PCR heterogeneity. TCRs were translated and CDR3s were extracted from the conserved cysteine to the FGXG phenylalanine by CDR3Translator, with non-productive sequences being flagged. Gini, Shannon entropy and inverse Simpson indices were calculated on repertoires that had been subsampled to equal numbers of UMI-defined TCRs. Power-law fits to clonotype abundance distributions were performed by maximum likelihood within the linear range. When run on a single naive CD8 sample, MIGEC and the pipeline yielded similar UMI counts, similar unique TCR numbers and similar clonal distributions. In one analysis, naive TCRs also found in any memory subset of the same donor were removed from the naive repertoire. A set of 7,322 CMV-associated CDR3 sequences, compiled from VDJdb and a published dataset, was used to search the repertoires. TCRdb's own reprocessing of the public reads used fastp at Q25 and MiXCR and kept productive beta chains. Under each unique CDR3 protein, matching rows form one entry showing the most common genes and DNA. TCRdb's processing, not the authors', yielded these V and J calls. The sample has under 150,000 distinct CDR3 sequences on record, approximately 20% of them singletons. Approximately 0.58% of the sample is in the top ten clones.

The chain employs TRBV5-4 and TRBJ1-1; the D segment could be TRBD1, given 5 matching bases. The source is a human donor in good health. The sample was naive CD8+ T cells from blood. According to the study, the label for this sample's cell subset or site signals: naive T cells, CD45RA high CD27+. The DNA is TGTGCCAGCAGCCCCGGGGCAGGAGGCACTGAAGCTTTCTTT. Translated, this gives CASSPGAGGTEAFF.